The 5 T cell receptor beta chains below were found in one sample sequenced in a study of cytomegalovirus exposure and HLA in healthy donors. The data were produced by immunoSEQ multiplex PCR, yet TCRdb's version contains in-frame clones alone and is incomplete. Among approximately 71,000 clones listed, around 93% were seen once. The source material was PBMCs. The receptors were gathered from a young woman in good health and CMV-seronegative.

The V and J genes are TRBV19 and TRBJ2-1; a possible D gene is TRBD2 (5 bases). V was shortened by 9 bases and J by 0 bases, with 12 bases between the two germline ends. Germline values: CDR1 LNHDA, CDR2 SQIVND (reference sequence). The CDR3 contains 14 residues. The CDR3 sequence is CASRDYFSYNEQFF. DNA of the CDR3: TGTGCCAGCCGAGACTACTTCTCCTACAATGAGCAGTTCTTC.

The genes are TRBV27 and TRBJ1-1; tentatively, D is TRBD1 (6 bases). With 6 bases removed from V and 4 bases from J, the gap between germline ends came to 12 bases. The CDR3 loop spans 13 amino acids. Germline CDR1 reads MNHEY; CDR2 reads SMNVEV (reference sequence). The CDR3 bases are TGTGCCAGCAGCGAGGGGGGGGGCACTGAAGCTTTCTTT. Amino acid sequence: CASSEGGGTEAFF.

The V gene is TRBV7-8, the J gene TRBJ1-1; 7 bases align to TRBD1. The CDR3 extends over 15 amino acids. J was trimmed by 2 bases and V by 5 bases; bases with no gene match: 8. CDR1 is SGHVS, CDR2 FQNEAQ, per germline. The CDR3 is CASSPPTGTNTEAFF. The CDR3 DNA reads as TGTGCCAGCAGCCCCCCGACAGGGACCAACACTGAAGCTTTCTTT.

This chain connects TRBV6-5 to TRBJ2-1; 8 bases line up with TRBD2. J gave up 2 bases and V 6 bases, and 6 bases lay outside the gene matches. The germline CDR1 and CDR2 sequences are MNHEY and SVGAGI. The CDR3 totals 15 residues. This CDR3 reads CASSHDSGTYNEQFF. Here the CDR3 DNA reads TGTGCCAGCAGCCACGATAGCGGGACCTACAATGAGCAGTTCTTC.

V is TRBV2 and J is TRBJ1-2, with D perhaps matching TRBD1 (5 bases). Per the germline V gene, CDR1 is SNHLY and CDR2 is FYNNEI. Trimming took 3 bases from V and 1 from J, leaving 9 bases between them. The CDR3 loop spans 14 amino acids. The CDR3 coding sequence is TGTGCCAGCAGTGATGCAGGGCTTAACTATGGCTACACCTTC. The encoded protein is CASSDAGLNYGYTF.